The source of this TCR beta chain is a study of blood T cell repertoires in COVID-19. Germline CDR1 reads ENHRY; CDR2 reads SYGVKD. The length of the CDR3 is 16 residues. V lost 0 bases to trimming and J lost 0 bases; unmatched junction nucleotides: 0. This table comes from immunoSEQ multiplex PCR, and its TCRdb copy is limited to in-frame clones, with some not included. This table holds a few hundred thousand clones, about 83% found once. Participants were aged roughly 18 to 90 years, lived in 24 US areas, and enrolled virtually. Allocation to cohorts depended on clinical history reported by the participants. Recovery among Cohort 3 donors was established by two negative PCRs, clearance, or symptom resolution.

Sequencing used PBMCs or T cells enriched from blood (not recorded which). The source of this sequence is a woman aged 45-65 years who had recovered from COVID-19. This chain connects TRBV10-3 to TRBJ2-3, with 10 positions matching TRBD2. The CDR3 DNA is TGTGCCATCAGTGAGTCTAGCGGGGGGAGCACAGATACGCAGTATTTT. Translation gives CAISESSGGSTDTQYF.